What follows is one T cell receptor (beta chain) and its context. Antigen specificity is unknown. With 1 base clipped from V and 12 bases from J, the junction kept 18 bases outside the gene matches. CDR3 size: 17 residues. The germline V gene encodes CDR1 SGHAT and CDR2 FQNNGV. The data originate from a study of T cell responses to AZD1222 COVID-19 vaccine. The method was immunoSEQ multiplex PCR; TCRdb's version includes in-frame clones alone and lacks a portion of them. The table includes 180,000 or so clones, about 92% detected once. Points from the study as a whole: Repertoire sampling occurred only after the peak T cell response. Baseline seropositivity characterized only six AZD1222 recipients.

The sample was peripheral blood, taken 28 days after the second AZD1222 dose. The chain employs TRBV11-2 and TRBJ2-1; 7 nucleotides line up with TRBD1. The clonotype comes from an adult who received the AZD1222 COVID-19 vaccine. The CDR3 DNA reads TGTGCCAGCAGCTTAGGTTTAGGGGGCGTCGTAGGTGTCGGGCAGTTCTTC. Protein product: CASSLGLGGVVGVGQFF. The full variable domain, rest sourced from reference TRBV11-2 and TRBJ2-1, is EAGVAQSPRYKIIEKRQSVAFWCNPISGHATLYWYQQILGQGPKLLIQFQNNGVVDDSQLPKDRFSAERLKGVDSTLKIQPAKLEDSAVYLCASSLGLGGVVGVGQFFGPGTRLTVL.